What follows are 23 T cell receptor beta chains derived from one specimen sequenced in a study of T cell changes during pregnancy in multiple sclerosis. Repertoires were generated with immunoSEQ multiplex PCR, while TCRdb's copy carries only in-frame clones and drops some. The table includes about 85,000 clones, approximately 93% detected once. Sequencing used peripheral blood, obtained in the first trimester of pregnancy. These receptors were obtained from a female donor with multiple sclerosis, enrolled in a pregnancy study.

This chain uses TRBV19 with TRBJ1-5; 10 bases agree with TRBD1. CDR3 size: 15 residues. V lost 1 base and J lost 6; bases outside the gene matches: 3. Germline CDR1 is LNHDA and CDR2 is SQIVND (reference sequence). CDR3 sequence (DNA): TGTGCCAGTAGTATAGGGGGGACAGGGGTTCAGCCCCAGCATTTT. This encodes CASSIGGTGVQPQHF.

The rearrangement links TRBV11-3 to TRBJ1-1, with 7 bases that match TRBD1. The trim removed 6 bases at V and 4 bases at J, leaving 8 bases unmatched. Germline CDR1 reads SGHNT; CDR2 reads YENEEA. This CDR3 region has 14 residues. CDR3 bases: TGTGCCAGCAGTTCTGACAGGGCCGGCACTGAAGCTTTCTTT. It is translated as CASSSDRAGTEAFF.

The rearrangement links TRBV5-6 to TRBJ2-4; 10 nucleotides match TRBD2. The CDR3 length is 14 residues. Losses at the gene ends were 2 bases for V and 9 bases for J; bases not matched to a gene: 5. Germline CDR1 reads SGHDT; CDR2 reads YYEEEE. CDR3 coding DNA: TGTGCCAGCAGCTTACTAGCGGGACGGGGCATTCAGTACTTC. This encodes CASSLLAGRGIQYF. The variable domain in full, with the rest retrieved from reference TRBV5-6 and TRBJ2-4, is DAGVTQSPTHLIKTRGQQVTLRCSPKSGHDTVSWYQQALGQGPQFIFQYYEEEERQRGNFPDRFSGHQFPNYSSELNVNALLLGDSALYLCASSLLAGRGIQYFGAGTRLSVL.

This clone was seen just once. The gene calls are TRBV9 and TRBJ2-1, with D perhaps matching TRBD2 (6 bases). V was shortened by 1 base and J by 3 bases, with 11 bases between the two germline ends. The CDR3 runs 15 residues. Germline assignment: CDR1 SGDLS and CDR2 YYNGEE. The CDR3 spells CASSVSATSYNEQFF. CDR3 in DNA: TGTGCCAGCAGCGTATCCGCGACTAGCTACAATGAGCAGTTCTTC.

The chain couples TRBV28 to TRBJ2-2; 9 nucleotides agree with TRBD1. CDR1 and CDR2 from the germline V gene are MDHEN and SYDVKM. V trimming: 2 bases; J trimming: 6 bases; junction bases outside the gene matches: 4. This CDR3 is 15 amino acids long. In nucleotides, the CDR3 is TGTGCCAGCAGTTTAAACAGGGGGCATGCCGGGGAGCTGTTTTTT. This sequence encodes CASSLNRGHAGELFF.

This chain links TRBV6-5 with TRBJ2-4; D gene unclear. This CDR3 contains 14 residues. The V end was cut by 5 bases, the J end by 2 bases, with 10 bases between. From germline, CDR1 is MNHEY and CDR2 SVGAGI. CDR3 in amino acids: CASSISVTKNIQYF. CDR3 DNA: TGTGCCAGCAGTATAAGCGTAACCAAAAACATTCAGTACTTC.

The CDR3 sequence: CASSFSPALADTQYF. Written as DNA, the CDR3 is TGTGCCAGCAGTTTTTCCCCAGCCCTAGCGGATACGCAGTATTTT. The V call is TRBV27, the J call TRBJ2-3; D is possibly TRBD2 (6 bases). In germline, CDR1 is MNHEY, CDR2 SMNVEV (reference sequence). This CDR3 is 15 amino acids long. Between the trimmed V and J ends, which lost 3 bases and 6 bases, there was a span of 16 bases.

This clone has just one count. This chain joins TRBV28 and TRBJ1-1, with a tentative D call TRBD1 (6 bases). This CDR3 has 13 residues. Between the trimmed V and J ends, which lost 4 bases and 4 bases, there was a span of 10 bases. CDR1 MDHEN and CDR2 SYDVKM come from the germline V gene. CDR3 DNA: TGTGCCAGCAGTTCTCCAGGGGCCACTGAAGCTTTCTTT. Its translation: CASSSPGATEAFF.

This clone was picked up a small number of times. The gene calls are TRBV6-7 and TRBJ1-5, with 10 bases matching TRBD1. TRBV6-7 is identified as an open reading frame with a role that is uncertain. V lost 0 bases to trimming and J lost 4 bases; unmatched junction nucleotides: 6. CDR3 length: 17 amino acids. Written as DNA, the CDR3 is TGTGCCAGCAGTTACTCGGGACAGGGGAACTGGAATCAGCCCCAGCATTTT. Its protein product is CASSYSGQGNWNQPQHF.

In this sample, this clone turned up once. This rearrangement joins TRBV30 to TRBJ2-7; D might be TRBD2 (5 bases). This CDR3 has 9 residues. The ends were cut back, 8 bases at V and 7 bases at J, with 9 bases in the middle. Germline CDR1 and CDR2: GTSNPN and SVGIG (reference sequence). This CDR3 is CAAGLEQYF. The CDR3, as DNA: TGTGCCGCGGGCCTTGAGCAGTACTTC. The full variable domain, in which reference TRBV30 and TRBJ2-7 provide the parts outside the CDR3, is SQTIHQWPATLVQPVGSPLSLECTVEGTSNPNLYWYRQAAGRGLQLLFYSVGIGQISSEVPQNLSASRPQDRQFILSSKKLLLSDSGFYLCAAGLEQYFGPGTRLTVT.

This clone appeared a single time. The J gene is TRBJ1-4, the V gene TRBV5-6, with unresolved D. The germline V gene encodes CDR1 SGHDT and CDR2 YYEEEE. The CDR3 loop spans 13 amino acids. V shed 1 base and J shed 8 bases, with 9 bases lying between them. CDR3 DNA sequence: TGTGCCAGCAGCTTGTCGGGTTCCGAAAAACTGTTTTTT. This translates into CASSLSGSEKLFF.

Turning to this clone: Additional DNA sequences in this sample encode the identical CDR3. The chain employs TRBV19 and TRBJ2-7; 9 bases are shared with TRBD1. The trim removed 1 base at V and 2 bases at J, leaving 0 bases unmatched. Germline CDR1 LNHDA, CDR2 SQIVND (reference sequence). The CDR3 spans 14 residues. Here the CDR3 reads CASSIGQGAYEQYF. The CDR3 nucleotides read TGTGCCAGTAGTATAGGACAGGGGGCCTACGAGCAGTACTTC.

This sequence joins TRBV7-2 and TRBJ1-4, with D maybe TRBD1 (5 bases). Trimming stripped 1 base from V and 4 bases from J, with 16 bases between. CDR3 length equals 17 residues. CDR1 and CDR2 (germline): SGHTA, FQGNSA. In DNA, the CDR3 is TGTGCCAGCAGCTTAGGGGGAGGGCGGGGCTATAATGAAAAACTGTTTTTT. Translated: CASSLGGGRGYNEKLFF.

This chain joins TRBV5-1 and TRBJ2-2; D perhaps matches TRBD1 (6 bases). CDR1 is SGHRS, CDR2 YFSETQ, per germline. V was trimmed by 3 bases and J by 0 bases, leaving 9 bases between them. CDR3 length equals 15 residues. The CDR3 nucleotides read TGCGCCAGCAGCTCGGGACAACCGAACACCGGGGAGCTGTTTTTT. It translates to CASSSGQPNTGELFF.

The chain has TRBV27 and TRBJ1-6, with TRBD1 identical over 10 bases. This CDR3 has 16 residues. V gave up 6 bases and J gave up 8 bases; unmatched junction bases: 10. The germline V gene encodes CDR1 MNHEY and CDR2 SMNVEV (reference sequence). CDR3 amino acids: CASRQYRGTGDSPLHF. The CDR3 bases are TGTGCCAGCAGACAATACCGTGGGACAGGGGATTCACCCCTCCACTTT.

The gene calls are TRBV5-1 and TRBJ1-2; TRBD1 aligns across 9 bases. V was clipped by 3 bases and J by 4 bases; unmatched bases: 7. The CDR3 contains 15 residues. Germline CDR1 SGHRS, CDR2 YFSETQ. The CDR3 sequence is CASSSGDRAPYGYTF. The CDR3 region has the DNA TGCGCCAGCAGCTCGGGGGACAGGGCTCCCTATGGCTACACCTTC.

This chain uses TRBV28 with TRBJ1-5; 11 positions agree with TRBD1. The CDR3 length is 17 residues. After removal of 5 bases from V and 1 base from J, the junction contained 7 bases not matched to a gene. The germline gives CDR1 MDHEN, CDR2 SYDVKM. CDR3 sequence (DNA): TGTGCCAGCAGTCCCGGGACAGGGGGAGTCAGCAATCAGCCCCAGCATTTT. This sequence encodes CASSPGTGGVSNQPQHF.

The genes are TRBV5-1 and TRBJ2-7; 7 positions agree with TRBD1. In germline, CDR1 is SGHRS, CDR2 YFSETQ. V trimming: 2 bases; J trimming: 2 bases; junction bases outside the gene matches: 1. This CDR3 has 13 residues. The CDR3: CASSFDRAYEQYF. The CDR3 DNA follows: TGCGCCAGCAGCTTCGACAGGGCCTACGAGCAGTACTTC.

V is TRBV18 and J is TRBJ2-2; D is possibly TRBD1 (6 bases). The V end lost 5 bases, the J end lost 5 bases, and 9 bases lay between the germline ends. Germline values: CDR1 KGHSH, CDR2 LQKENI. This CDR3 spans 13 amino acids. CDR3 bases: TGTGCCAGCTCAAGAACAGGGACCGGGGAGCTGTTTTTT. As protein: CASSRTGTGELFF.

The chain links TRBV5-1 to TRBJ2-2; D is unclear. Looked up from germline, CDR1 is SGHRS and CDR2 is YFSETQ. V was shortened by 2 bases and J by 0 bases, with 5 bases between the two germline ends. CDR3 length: 14 amino acids. The CDR3 protein is CASSFRTNTGELFF. The CDR3 DNA reads TGCGCCAGCAGCTTTCGTACGAACACCGGGGAGCTGTTTTTT.

V gene TRBV18 combines with J gene TRBJ2-7; a weak D match, TRBD1 (6 bases). V was trimmed by 3 bases and J by 2 bases, leaving 17 bases between them. Germline lookup yields CDR1 KGHSH and CDR2 LQKENI. This CDR3 has 16 amino acids. In DNA, the CDR3 is TGTGCCAGCTCACCGATTCTCGGGACATCAACCTACGAGCAGTACTTC. It is translated as CASSPILGTSTYEQYF.

CDR3 sequence reads: CASSQSSSAYEQYF. CDR3 in DNA: TGCGCCAGCAGCCAATCGTCCAGCGCTTACGAGCAGTACTTC. The V call is TRBV4-1, the J call TRBJ2-7; D is undetermined. The CDR3 covers 14 residues. V dropped 2 bases and J dropped 4 bases, with 12 bases sitting between them. From germline, CDR1 is MGHRA and CDR2 YSYEKL.

This clone was seen a few times. The same CDR3 is also encoded by other DNA sequences in this sample. The rearrangement joins TRBV4-2 to TRBJ1-5; tentatively, D is TRBD1 (5 bases). This CDR3 comprises 13 residues. V lost 3 bases, J lost 4 bases, and 7 bases lay in between. The germline V gene encodes CDR1 LGHNA and CDR2 YNFKEQ. In DNA, the CDR3 is TGTGCCAGCAGCCAGCCAGGGAATCAGCCCCAGCATTTT. Encoded protein: CASSQPGNQPQHF.